Each of the 7 T cell receptor beta chains below was sequenced from the same sample in a study of tumor-infiltrating lymphocytes in primary liver carcinoma. Blood RNA was derived from unsorted whole blood, and germline DNA was extracted too. Synthesis of TCR beta cDNA was carried out from 500 ng total RNA with a constant-region primer. Three nested multiplex PCR rounds, a slightly modified ARM-PCR method, built the TCR beta libraries. Primers for the first two PCR rounds were TRBV1-TRBV30 forward primers and a C-beta reverse primer (roughly 10 cycles per round). One entry per CDR3 protein, called by TCRdb with MiXCR from the multiplex PCR reads. The sample yields roughly 330,000 distinct CDR3 sequences, 65% seen once. Material for sequencing was peripheral blood. The receptors shown here come from a middle-aged man with primary liver carcinoma and hepatitis B virus infection.

Regarding this clonotype: Given a much more abundant clone one base away, this may be a read error. V gene TRBV6-2 or TRBV6-3 combines with J gene TRBJ2-3; either TRBD1 or TRBD2 may supply D (5 bases each). Between the trimmed V and J ends, which lost 6 bases and 5 bases, there was a span of 18 bases. Germline V CDR1 and CDR2: MNHEY, SVGEGT. This CDR3 contains 15 residues. Written as DNA, the CDR3 is TGTGCCAGCAGAGGGACCCTATTCAGTGGAGATACGCAGTATTTT. This translates into CASRGTLFSGDTQYF.

About this clonotype itself: One base away lies a much larger clone, so this may be a sequencing read error. This rearrangement joins TRBV10-3 to TRBJ2-2, with D possibly being TRBD2 (5 bases). The CDR3 has 15 residues. From germline, CDR1 is ENHRY and CDR2 SYGVKD. Here the CDR3 DNA reads TGTGCCATCGGGGAAGGTCAGCTGAACACCGGGGATCTGTTTTTT. This gives the protein CAIGEGQLNTGDLFF.

About this clonotype itself: This may stem from a read error, because a much larger clone lies one nucleotide away. V and J are TRBV5-1 and TRBJ2-5; 7 bases line up with TRBD1. This CDR3 comprises 17 residues. Germline assignment: CDR1 SGHRS and CDR2 YFSETQ. CDR3 sequence reads: CASSLAGRGNRQETRYF. CDR3 coding DNA: TGCGCCAGCAGCTTGGCCGGCAGGGGGAACCGCCAAGAGACCCGGTACTTC.

The table lists this clonotype with many counts. V usage is TRBV4-3 and J usage is TRBJ2-3; D perhaps matches TRBD1 (5 bases). Trimming pared 0 bases from V and 9 bases from J, leaving 16 bases between. This CDR3 comprises 15 residues. Germline-derived CDR1 and CDR2 are LGHNA and YSLEER. This chain's CDR3 is CASSQDRRVGATQYF. DNA for the CDR3: TGCGCCAGCAGCCAAGATCGTAGGGTAGGGGCGACGCAGTATTTT.

On this clonotype: A much more abundant neighbour one base away suggests this may be a read error. The CDR3: CASSVRQGADTQYF. Written as DNA, the CDR3 is TGTGCCAGCAGTGTCCGACAGGGTGCAGATACGCAGTATTTT. The chain combines TRBV6-1 with TRBJ2-3; the match to TRBD1 covers 7 bases. The germline V gene has CDR1 MNHNS and CDR2 SASEGT. The V gene end was trimmed by 4 bases and the J gene end by 4 bases; junction bases not matched to a gene: 5. The CDR3 spans 14 residues.

The chain is built from TRBV7-6 and TRBJ2-1; 8 bases agree with TRBD2. The J segment lost 0 bases and the V segment lost 5 bases, leaving 9 bases of the junction unmatched. Germline CDR1 is SGHVS and CDR2 is FNYEAQ. The CDR3 sequence is 17 residues long. CDR3 DNA: TGTGCCAGCAGCCCCAACTTAGCGGGGAACTCCTACAATGAGCAGTTCTTC. Its translation is CASSPNLAGNSYNEQFF. The whole variable domain, remainder taken from reference TRBV7-6 and TRBJ2-1, is GAGVSQSPRYKVTKRGQDVALRCDPISGHVSLYWYRQALGQGPEFLTYFNYEAQQDKSGLPNDRFSAERPEGSISTLTIQRTEQRDSAMYRCASSPNLAGNSYNEQFFGPGTRLTVL.

This clonotype occurred once. A much larger clonotype is one base distant, so this may be a read error. V and J are TRBV6-1 and TRBJ2-7; D is unresolved. The CDR3 spans 13 residues. V was trimmed by 7 bases and J by 2 bases, leaving 12 bases between them. CDR1 MNHNS and CDR2 SASEGT come from the germline V gene. The DNA of the CDR3 is TGTGCCAGCATGAAAGGAACAGCCTACGAGCAGTACTTC. Its translation: CASMKGTAYEQYF.